This T cell receptor (beta chain) is drawn from a study of cytomegalovirus exposure and HLA in healthy donors. As for the study in general: Findings of an earlier analysis included roughly 120 million unique TCR beta sequences from around 180 million T cells. Whole-study results and caveats: Most CMV-associated TCR beta chains appeared HLA-restricted in a later analysis. Certain sequence variants were highly shared and formed a cluster, and this cluster was likely a sequencing artifact. It was reported in a later analysis that an Asian-associated ancestry cluster showed fewer N-insertions than the approximately 690-donor mean.

As to this clone: The antigen remains undetermined.

The CDR3 has 15 residues. Germline V gene data show CDR1 as MNHEY and CDR2 as SVGAGI. The V gene end was trimmed by 6 bases and the J gene end by 4 bases; junction bases not matched to a gene: 7. Both 60 Vbeta primers and 13 Jbeta primers went into the PCR. Measured with immunoSEQ multiplex PCR; TCRdb has only the in-frame clones, and not every one. This table holds some 81,000 clones, more than 65% found once. This clonotype was obtained from a woman in her thirties or forties in good health and CMV-seropositive. The chain combines TRBV6-5 with TRBJ2-2; 8 bases fit TRBD2. Sequenced input: PBMCs. DNA for the CDR3: TGTGCCAGCAGGTGGACCCGGGAGGGCACCGGGGAGCTGTTTTTT. This gives the protein CASRWTREGTGELFF.